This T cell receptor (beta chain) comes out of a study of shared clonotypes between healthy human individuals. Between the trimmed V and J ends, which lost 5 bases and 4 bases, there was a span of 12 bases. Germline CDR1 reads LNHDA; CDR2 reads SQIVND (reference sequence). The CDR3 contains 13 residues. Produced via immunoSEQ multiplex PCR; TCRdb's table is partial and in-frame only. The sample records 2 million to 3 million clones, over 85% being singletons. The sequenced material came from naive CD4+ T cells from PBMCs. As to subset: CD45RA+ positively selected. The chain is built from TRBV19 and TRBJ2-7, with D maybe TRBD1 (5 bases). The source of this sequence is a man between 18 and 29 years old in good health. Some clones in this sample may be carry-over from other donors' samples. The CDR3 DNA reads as TGTGCCAGTAGTCCTCCAGGGCTTTACGAGCAGTACTTC. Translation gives CASSPPGLYEQYF.